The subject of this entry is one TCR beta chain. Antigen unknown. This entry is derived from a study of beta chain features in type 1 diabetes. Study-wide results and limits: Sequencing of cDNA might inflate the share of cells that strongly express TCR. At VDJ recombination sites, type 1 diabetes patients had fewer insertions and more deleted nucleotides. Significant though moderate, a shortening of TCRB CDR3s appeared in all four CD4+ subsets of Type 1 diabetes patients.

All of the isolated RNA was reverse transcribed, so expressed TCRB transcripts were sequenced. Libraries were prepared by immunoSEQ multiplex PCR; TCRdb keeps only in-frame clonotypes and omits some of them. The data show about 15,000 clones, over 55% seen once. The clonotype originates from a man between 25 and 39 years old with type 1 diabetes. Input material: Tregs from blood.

CDR3 residues: CASSPGLAGGPTETQYF. The CDR3 nucleotides are TGTGCCAGCAGCCCCGGACTAGCGGGAGGGCCCACAGAGACCCAGTACTTC. This sequence joins TRBV5-5 and TRBJ2-5; 15 positions agree with TRBD2. Germline CDR1 is SGHKS and CDR2 is YYEKEE (reference sequence). The ends lost 4 bases at V and 4 bases at J; junction bases unmatched: 8. The length of the CDR3 is 17 residues.